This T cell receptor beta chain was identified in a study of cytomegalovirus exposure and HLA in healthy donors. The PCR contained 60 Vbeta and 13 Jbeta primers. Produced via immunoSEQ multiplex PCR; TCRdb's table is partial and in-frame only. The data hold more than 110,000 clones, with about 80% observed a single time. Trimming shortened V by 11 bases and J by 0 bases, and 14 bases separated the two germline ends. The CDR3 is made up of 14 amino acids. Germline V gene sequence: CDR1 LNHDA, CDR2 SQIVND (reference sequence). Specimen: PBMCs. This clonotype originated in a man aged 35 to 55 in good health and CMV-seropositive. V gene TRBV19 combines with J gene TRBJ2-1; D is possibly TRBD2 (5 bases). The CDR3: CASHEGGSYNEQFF. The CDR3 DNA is TGTGCCTCCCATGAGGGTGGCTCCTACAATGAGCAGTTCTTC.